This T cell receptor (beta chain) was recorded in a study of technical replicates of blood from a few donors. Sequencing was performed with immunoSEQ multiplex PCR; in TCRdb, only in-frame clones are kept and a portion is missing. This repertoire shows about 74,000 clones, 90% to 96% found once; its top ten account for about 0.36%. The TCR originated in a human donor in good health. Sequenced material: T cells isolated from PBMCs.

In DNA form, the CDR3 reads TGTGCCATAAGTAGCGGGAGGGCCGGGAACGGGGAGCTGTTTTTT. It yields the protein CAISSGRAGNGELFF. The chain uses TRBV10-3 and TRBJ2-2; 11 bases agree with TRBD2. Unmatched junction bases numbered 10, after V lost 9 bases and J lost 7 bases. The CDR3 spans 15 residues. Germline assignment: CDR1 ENHRY and CDR2 SYGVKD.